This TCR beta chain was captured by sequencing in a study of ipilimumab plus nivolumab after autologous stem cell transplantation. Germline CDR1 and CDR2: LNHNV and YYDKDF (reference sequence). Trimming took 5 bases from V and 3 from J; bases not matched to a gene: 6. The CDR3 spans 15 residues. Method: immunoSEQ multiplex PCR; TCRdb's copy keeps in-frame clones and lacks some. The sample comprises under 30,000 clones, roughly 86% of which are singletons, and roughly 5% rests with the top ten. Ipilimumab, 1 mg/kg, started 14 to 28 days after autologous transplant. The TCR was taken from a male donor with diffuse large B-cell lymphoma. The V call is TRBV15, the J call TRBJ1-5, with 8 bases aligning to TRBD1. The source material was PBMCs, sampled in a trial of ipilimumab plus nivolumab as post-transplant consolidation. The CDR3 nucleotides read TGTGCCACCAGCCGGGACAGGAAAGACAATCAGCCCCAGCATTTT. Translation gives CATSRDRKDNQPQHF.